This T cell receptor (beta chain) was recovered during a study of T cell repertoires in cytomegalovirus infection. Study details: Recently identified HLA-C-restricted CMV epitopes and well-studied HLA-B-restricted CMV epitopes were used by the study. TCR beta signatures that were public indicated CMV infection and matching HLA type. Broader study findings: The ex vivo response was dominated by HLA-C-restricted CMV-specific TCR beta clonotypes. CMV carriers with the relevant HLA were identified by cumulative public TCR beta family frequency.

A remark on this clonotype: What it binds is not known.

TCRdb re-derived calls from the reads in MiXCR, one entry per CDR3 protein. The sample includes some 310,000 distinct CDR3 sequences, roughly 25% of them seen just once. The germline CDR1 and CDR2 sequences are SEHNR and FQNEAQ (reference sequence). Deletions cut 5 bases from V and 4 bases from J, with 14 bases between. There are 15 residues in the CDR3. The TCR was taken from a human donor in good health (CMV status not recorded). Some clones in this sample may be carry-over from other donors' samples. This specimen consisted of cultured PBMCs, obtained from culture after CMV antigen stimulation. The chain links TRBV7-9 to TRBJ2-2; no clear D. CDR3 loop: CASSPGPMGTGELFF. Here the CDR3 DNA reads TGTGCCAGCAGCCCCGGGCCTATGGGCACCGGGGAGCTGTTTTTT.